This T cell receptor (beta chain) derives from a study of Graves' ophthalmopathy and Graves' hyperthyroidism. Per germline, CDR1 GTSNPN and CDR2 SVGIG (reference sequence). The V end lost 0 bases, the J end lost 5 bases, and 11 bases lay between the germline ends. The CDR3 consists of 14 residues. This clonotype appeared many times. For repertoire sequencing, the TCR beta CDR3 regions were amplified from RNA transcripts. HTBI primers were used in a first-round RT-PCR, which preceded a second-round multiplex PCR. TCRdb processed the multiplex PCR reads anew with MiXCR; each CDR3 protein has one entry. This sample has nearly 400,000 distinct CDR3 sequences, with around 18% found just once.

The TCR originated in a woman between 18 and 30 years old with Graves' ophthalmopathy. The chain is built from TRBV30 and TRBJ1-5; unclear D gene. The sequencing sample was made of peripheral blood. CDR3 sequence reads: CAWSVPGSYQPQHF. The CDR3 DNA reads as TGTGCCTGGAGTGTACCGGGAAGCTATCAGCCCCAGCATTTT. The complete variable domain, with remaining parts taken from reference TRBV30 and TRBJ1-5, reads SQTIHQWPATLVQPVGSPLSLECTVEGTSNPNLYWYRQAAGRGLQLLFYSVGIGQISSEVPQNLSASRPQDRQFILSSKKLLLSDSGFYLCAWSVPGSYQPQHFGDGTRLSIL.